This T cell receptor beta chain was identified in a study of shared clonotypes between healthy human individuals. Study as a whole: A few men and a couple of women, aged 18 to 49, were donors. Whole-study findings and limits: Clonotypes which were not shared had lower generation probabilities than clonotypes that all four donors shared. Larger estimated richness was generally seen in naive subsets than in memory subsets. It was anticipated that sequencing depth would influence how many clonotypes donors shared.

Assay: immunoSEQ multiplex PCR; the TCRdb copy retains only in-frame clones and omits some. Of about 2,500,000 clones listed, roughly nine tenths are singletons. Germline CDR1 and CDR2: SGHAT and FQNNGV. The CDR3 has 15 residues. The trim removed 6 bases at V and 6 bases at J, leaving 5 bases unmatched. On this clone itself: Its antigen remains unidentified.

The receptor was derived from a man between 18 and 29 years old in good health. Source material: naive CD4+ T cells sorted from blood. As for subset: CD45RA+ positively selected. The V gene is TRBV11-2, the J gene TRBJ2-2; 12 positions agree with TRBD1. The DNA of the CDR3 is TGTGCCAGCAGGCAGGGACAGGGGGCCCCCGGGGAGCTGTTTTTT. Translation gives CASRQGQGAPGELFF.